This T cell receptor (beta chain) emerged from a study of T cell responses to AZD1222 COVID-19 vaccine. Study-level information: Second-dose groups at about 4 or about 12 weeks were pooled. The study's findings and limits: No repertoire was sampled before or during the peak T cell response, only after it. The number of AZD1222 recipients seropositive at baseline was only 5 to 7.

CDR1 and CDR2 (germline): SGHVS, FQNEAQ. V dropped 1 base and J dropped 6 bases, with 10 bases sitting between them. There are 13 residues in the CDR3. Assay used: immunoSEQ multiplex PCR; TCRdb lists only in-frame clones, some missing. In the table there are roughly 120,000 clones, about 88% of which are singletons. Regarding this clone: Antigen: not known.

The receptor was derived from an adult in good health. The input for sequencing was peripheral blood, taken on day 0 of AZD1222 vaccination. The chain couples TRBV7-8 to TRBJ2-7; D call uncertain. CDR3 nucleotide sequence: TGTGCCAGCAGCTTAGAAATTTCTGGCGAGCAGTACTTC. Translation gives CASSLEISGEQYF.